This TCR beta chain originates from a study of cytomegalovirus exposure and HLA in healthy donors. Germline V lookup: CDR1 MDHEN, CDR2 SYDVKM. Trimming at V came to 6 bases and at J to 1 base, leaving 3 bases not matched to a gene. This CDR3 contains 13 residues. In the PCR, 60 Vbeta and 13 Jbeta primers were used. The repertoire was sequenced with immunoSEQ multiplex PCR; TCRdb's copy has only in-frame clones and lacks some. The sample contains 85,000 to 130,000 clones, approximately 80% of which appear only once. The material sequenced was PBMCs. V and J are TRBV28 and TRBJ2-7; 7 bases align to TRBD1. The clonotype was recovered from a woman in her forties in good health and CMV-seronegative. The CDR3 region has the DNA TGTGCCAGCAGCCGGGGACAGTCCTACGAGCAGTACTTC. Protein product: CASSRGQSYEQYF.